This paragraph reports one T cell receptor (beta chain). What antigen it recognizes has not been identified. No much larger clone is present one base from it, and per-base qualities are unavailable. This record comes from a study of cytomegalovirus exposure and HLA in healthy donors (dated by TCRdb to the late 2010s). Regarding the research as a whole: An earlier analysis of a few hundred of the donors reported around 280 Gb of sequence data and 95 million to 140 million unique TCR beta sequences obtained from about 200 million T cells. A handful of DR-DQ haplotypes were handled as single units for association and clustering because linkage in the cohort was strong. An earlier analysis of several hundred of the donors used high-throughput TCR beta sequencing to judge whether each TCR beta V gene segment behaved as functional or pseudogenic. The number of typed donors differed by locus: 629-630 for A, B, C, DRB1 and DQB1; 500 to 550 for DQA1; around 580 for DPA1; and some 430 for DPB1. A later analysis re-analyzed previously published TCR beta repertoires from 550 to 700 donors and added high-resolution HLA genotyping to study TCR occurrence patterns. Every discovery cohort repertoire had been produced on one sequencing platform. Rather than using new phenotypic data, the later analysis identified candidate immune exposures from TCR beta sequences and from how often those sequences occurred across donors. The aim of the study was to test whether cataloging public T cell receptors could identify signatures of past pathogen exposure. In addition to the first cohort of 666 subjects, a separate validation cohort of 120 different subjects was used. High-throughput TCR immunosequencing, statistical association of individual TCRs with disease status, and machine learning were combined to predict cytomegalovirus infection status. Alongside the repertoire data, information on donor age, sex, ethnicity and CMV serostatus was compiled. The genetic ancestry cluster associated with self-reported Caucasian donors included roughly four fifths of the roughly 380 genotyped donors. An early release that covered about 600 HLA-typed donors contained about 300 gigabases of sequencing data and approximately 85 million unique TCR sequences. Among around 400 genotyped donors of the cohort, an average of approximately 230,000 unique TCR beta nucleotide sequences were sequenced per donor, approximately 20% of them non-productive. A later genetic analysis used genome-wide SNP genotypes for about 65% of the 666 donors, treating that subset as a discovery cohort. The study profiled the T cell repertoires of about 640 subjects by immunosequencing and related them to cytomegalovirus serostatus. Both class I and class II loci were covered by HLA typing, at four-digit resolution. General findings and caveats noted by the study authors: When HLA alleles, especially DR and DQ, strongly co-occurred, TCR associations were difficult to assign to individual alleles. Some IMGT-functional V segments, including TRBV6-2 and TRBV6-3, could not be distinguished by the 87-base-pair reads and were therefore excluded. A later analysis found that most CMV-associated TCR beta chains appeared HLA-restricted, with HLA associations seemingly driven largely by CMV exposure. In vitro tests confirmed that a few of the cytomegalovirus-associated TCR beta chains recognize cytomegalovirus antigens. At a false discovery rate of 0.05, a later analysis linked 15,000 to 20,000 TCR beta sequences to specific HLA alleles. A further reported finding was that TCR beta sequences accurately predicted the HLA-A and HLA-B alleles for most subjects in the first cohort. A cluster of highly shared sequence variants was judged likely to represent a technical artifact of the sequencing pipeline. In a later analysis, HLA-associated TCR beta chains were found to be more clonally expanded and to have lower generation probabilities than equally common non-associated chains. It was suggested by the authors that the approach could potentially be generalized to other disease states and immunological phenotypes. Cytomegalovirus status was reported to be diagnosed by the classifier with high specificity and sensitivity in both the original and validation cohorts. For the cohort, immune exposure information was limited to CMV serostatus. The study gave a list of about 150 TCR beta chains associated with cytomegalovirus. In an earlier analysis of some 540 of the donors, most TCR beta V segments appeared in productive rearrangements about 90% or about 30% of the time, broadly matching IMGT annotations. The cohort was sequenced for TCR beta chains only, and without alpha or paired-chain data the features that could be detected were limited. Compared with the roughly 700-donor mean, donors in an Asian-associated ancestry cluster had fewer N-insertions in productive TCRs, according to a later genetic analysis. Roughly uniform sequencing depth across donors was assumed in presence/absence analyses, although this assumption may not hold. Linkage disequilibrium might explain the correlated functional status among segregating V segments, but an unknown experimental factor could not be excluded. Roughly 15 rarely observed V segments, including chromosome 9 orphons, were excluded from the earlier analysis of about 500 of the donors because counts were too low. Across donors, most TCR sequences were observed very rarely, whereas some public TCRs were present in many individuals. According to a later analysis, TCR association rates differed among HLA loci, with DRB1 alleles showing the most associated TCRs and HLA-C alleles showing the fewest. An association between a missense DCLRE1C variant and V-gene and J-gene trimming of TCR beta chains was found in a later genetic analysis and replicated in an independent cohort. HLA typing was unavailable for some donors at each locus, so association tests used only the typed subset. A later analysis reported that several top co-occurrence clusters appeared linked to parvovirus B19, influenza, CMV and Epstein-Barr virus.

V sheds 3 bases and J sheds 4 bases, leaving 11 bases between their ends. Spanning cysteine to phenylalanine, the CDR3 consists of 14 amino acids. The read is trimmed to its CDR3 DNA, 42 bases read in frame from base 1. For CDR1 and CDR2, the germline V gene lists SGHDT and YYEEEE. The library was prepared using the immunoSEQ multiplex PCR assay. For the multiplex PCR, a mixture combining 60 forward primers for TCR Vbeta segments and 13 reverse primers for TCR Jbeta segments was used. The CDR3 region of rearranged TCR beta genes was amplified from genomic DNA by a multiplex PCR assay. Amplified TCR beta libraries were sequenced as 87-base-pair reads on the Illumina HiSeq System. The original pipeline was this. A later analysis tallied around 82 million unique TCR beta chains across the 660 or so repertoires, and approximately 9.9 million of those chains were shared by two or more donors. A nearest-neighbor algorithm error-corrected the raw reads and collapsed the reads into unique sequences, merging closely related sequences to remove PCR and sequencing errors. To assign V, D and J gene segments, CDR3 sequences were aligned to IMGT reference sequences. Each retained sequence needed at least a six-nucleotide match to both a V gene segment and a J gene segment. Rearrangements were classified as productive when the CDR3 lacked stop codons and remained in frame with V and J, and all other rearrangements were classified as non-productive. CDR3 was defined by IMGT convention, running from the second conserved V-encoded cysteine to the conserved J-encoded phenylalanine. The earlier analysis of about 560 of the donors excluded any sequence lacking an unambiguous match to a single V gene segment. An earlier analysis of 450 to 650 of the donors called V segments functional above 56.7% productive rearrangements and segregating when the between-donor standard deviation exceeded 5%. A statistical classification framework was built to diagnose cytomegalovirus status from the catalog of TCR beta chain sequences. V and J gene assignment, in a later analysis, came from comparing TCR nucleotide sequences with IMGT/GENE-DB human TR gene sequences. The TCRdist pipeline was used in a later analysis to assign CDR3 sequences and most-parsimonious VDJ recombination scenarios. In a later analysis, every TCR beta chain was defined by the combination of its CDR3 amino acid sequence and its V-gene family, and reads without a unique V-gene family were dropped. To address suspected cross-contamination and a sequencing artifact, a later analysis removed around 590 highly shared, low-generation-probability nucleotide sequences. In a later analysis, a clonal expansion index for each public chain was calculated from normalized within-repertoire ranks of inferred template counts. In a later analysis, generation probabilities were computed using a VDJ recombination model fitted to out-of-frame rearrangements, and the results were checked against IGoR. Hypergeometric tests were used in a later analysis to score TCR-TCR, TCR-HLA and TCR-CMV co-occurrence, with a repertoire-size bias correction applied to the TCR pairs. To estimate false discovery rates, a later analysis permuted the HLA or CMV assignments 20 times. In a later analysis, co-occurring TCRs were grouped using DBSCAN, and TCRdist sequence similarity was added for clustering within HLA-allele-positive subsets. Co-occurrence clustering excluded repertoires with fewer than 30,000 or more than 120,000 public chains, plus five with anomalous nucleotide sharing. Here the immuneACCESS table is served through TCRdb, limited to in-frame sequences with V and J called. Missing clones are a known gap in these copies; in checked studies unresolved V genes cover under half, and the rest lacks a known reason. The V and J calls and the clone size are those of that table, but D and trimming were determined from the DNA. The sample profile shows a few hundred thousand clones; more than 60% of them were found once. Roughly 0.22% of the sample is in the top ten clones.

The cohort consisted of approximately 690 healthy bone marrow donors. All cohort members were sampled while nominally healthy, although unrecorded immune exposures were likely present. The donor was CMV seronegative and belonged to the group of around 400 seronegative cohort members. A peripheral blood sample was provided by each donor, and peripheral blood mononuclear cells were used for TCR beta sequencing. Genomic DNA was extracted from the blood cell samples with the Qiagen DNeasy Blood Extraction Kit. In this chain, TRBV5-6 is recombined with TRBJ2-1, and possibly TRBD1, on 6 matching bases. The sequence came from a girl aged 2 to 10 in good health and CMV-seronegative. Sequenced material: PBMCs. The DNA sequence reads TGTGCCAGCAGCTCAATCGACAGGTACAATGAGCAGTTCTTC. This codes for CASSSIDRYNEQFF.